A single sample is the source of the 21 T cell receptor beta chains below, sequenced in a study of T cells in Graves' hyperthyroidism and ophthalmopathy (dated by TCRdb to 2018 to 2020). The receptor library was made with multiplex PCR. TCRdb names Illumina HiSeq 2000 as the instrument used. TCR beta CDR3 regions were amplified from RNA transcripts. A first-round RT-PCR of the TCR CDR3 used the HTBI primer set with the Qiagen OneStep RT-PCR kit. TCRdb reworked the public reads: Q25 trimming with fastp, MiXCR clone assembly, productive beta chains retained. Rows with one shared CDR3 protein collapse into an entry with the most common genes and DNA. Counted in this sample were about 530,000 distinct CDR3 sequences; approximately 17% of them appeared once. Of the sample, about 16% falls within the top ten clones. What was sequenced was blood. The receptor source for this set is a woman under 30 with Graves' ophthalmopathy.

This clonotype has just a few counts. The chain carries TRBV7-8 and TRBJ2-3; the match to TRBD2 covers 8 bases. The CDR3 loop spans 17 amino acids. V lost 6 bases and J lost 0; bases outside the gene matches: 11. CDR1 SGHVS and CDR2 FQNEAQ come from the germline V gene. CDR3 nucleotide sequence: TGTGCCAGCAGTATTCGACTAGCGTTGCTAAGCACAGATACGCAGTATTTT. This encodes CASSIRLALLSTDTQYF. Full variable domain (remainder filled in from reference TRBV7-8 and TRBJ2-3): GAGVSQSPRYKVAKRGQDVALRCDPISGHVSLFWYQQALGQGPEFLTYFQNEAQLDKSGLPSDRFFAERPEGSVSTLKIQRTQQEDSAVYLCASSIRLALLSTDTQYFGPGTRLTVL.

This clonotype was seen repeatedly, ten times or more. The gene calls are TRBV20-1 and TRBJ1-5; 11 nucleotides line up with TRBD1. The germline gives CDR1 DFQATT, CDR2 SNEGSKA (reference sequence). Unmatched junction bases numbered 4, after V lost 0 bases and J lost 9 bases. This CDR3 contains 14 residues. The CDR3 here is CSARDRTGGLPQHF. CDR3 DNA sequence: TGCAGTGCTAGAGATCGGACAGGGGGCCTGCCCCAGCATTTT.

Written as DNA, the CDR3 is TGTGCCAGCAGCCAAGATGATTCGGGGCTTTCTAACTATGGCTACACCTTC. It translates to CASSQDDSGLSNYGYTF. The chain recombines TRBV4-2 with TRBJ1-2; weak D call: TRBD1 (5 bases). The V gene's germline CDR1 is LGHNA and CDR2 YNFKEQ. The CDR3 totals 17 residues. V was trimmed by 0 bases and J by 0 bases, leaving 14 bases between them.

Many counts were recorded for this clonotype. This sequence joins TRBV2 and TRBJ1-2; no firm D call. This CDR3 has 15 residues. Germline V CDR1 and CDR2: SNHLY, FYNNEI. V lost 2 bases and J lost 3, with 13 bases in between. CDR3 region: CASSESQILYYGYTF. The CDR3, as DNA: TGTGCCAGCAGTGAAAGTCAGATCTTATACTATGGCTACACCTTC.

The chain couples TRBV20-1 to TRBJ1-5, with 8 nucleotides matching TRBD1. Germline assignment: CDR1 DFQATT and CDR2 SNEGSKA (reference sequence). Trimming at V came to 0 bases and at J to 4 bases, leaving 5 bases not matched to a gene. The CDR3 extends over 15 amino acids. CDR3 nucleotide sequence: TGCAGTGCTAGAGACCTGGGACAGGAAAATCAGCCCCAGCATTTT. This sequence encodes CSARDLGQENQPQHF.

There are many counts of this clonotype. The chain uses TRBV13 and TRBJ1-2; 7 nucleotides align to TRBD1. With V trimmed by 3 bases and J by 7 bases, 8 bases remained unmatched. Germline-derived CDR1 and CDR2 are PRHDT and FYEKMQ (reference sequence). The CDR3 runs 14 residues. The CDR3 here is CASSLRTGPLGYTF. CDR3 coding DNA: TGTGCCAGCAGCTTGAGGACAGGACCCCTTGGCTACACCTTC.

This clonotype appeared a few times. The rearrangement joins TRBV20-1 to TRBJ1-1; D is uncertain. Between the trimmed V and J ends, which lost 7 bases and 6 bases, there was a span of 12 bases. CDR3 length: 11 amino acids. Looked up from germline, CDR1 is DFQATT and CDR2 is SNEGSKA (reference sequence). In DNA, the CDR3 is TGCAGTGTCATGAGAGTGGCTGAAGCTTTCTTT. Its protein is CSVMRVAEAFF.

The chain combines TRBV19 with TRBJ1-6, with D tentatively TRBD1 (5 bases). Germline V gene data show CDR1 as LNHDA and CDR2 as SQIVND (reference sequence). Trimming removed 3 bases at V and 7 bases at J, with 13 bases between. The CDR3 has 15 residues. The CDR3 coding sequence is TGTGCCAGTAGTATGGTCCAGGGTACGAATTCACCCCTCCACTTT. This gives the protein CASSMVQGTNSPLHF.

CDR3 coding DNA: TGTGCCAGCAGTTCCCTTGACAGGGGGATGCCTGAAGCTTTCTTT. Its protein product is CASSSLDRGMPEAFF. The chain links TRBV27 to TRBJ1-1, with 9 bases matching TRBD1. CDR3 length: 15 amino acids. CDR1 is MNHEY and CDR2 is SMNVEV in the germline V gene (reference sequence). V trimming: 4 bases; J trimming: 6 bases; junction bases outside the gene matches: 9.

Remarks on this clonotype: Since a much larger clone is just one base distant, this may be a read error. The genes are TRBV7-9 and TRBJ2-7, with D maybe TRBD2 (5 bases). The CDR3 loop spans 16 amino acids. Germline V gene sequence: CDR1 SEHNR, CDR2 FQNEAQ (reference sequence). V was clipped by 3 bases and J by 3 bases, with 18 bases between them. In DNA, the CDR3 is TGTGCCAGCAGCTTCTCCCGAGGGTCAGTTCACTACGAGCAGTACTTC. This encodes CASSFSRGSVHYEQYF.

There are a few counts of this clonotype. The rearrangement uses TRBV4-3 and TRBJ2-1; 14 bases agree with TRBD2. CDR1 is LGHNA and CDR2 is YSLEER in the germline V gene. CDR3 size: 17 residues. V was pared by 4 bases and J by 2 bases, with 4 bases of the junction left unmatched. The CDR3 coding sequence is TGCGCCAGCAGCCCCGGGACTAGCGGGAGACCCTACAATGAGCAGTTCTTC. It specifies CASSPGTSGRPYNEQFF.

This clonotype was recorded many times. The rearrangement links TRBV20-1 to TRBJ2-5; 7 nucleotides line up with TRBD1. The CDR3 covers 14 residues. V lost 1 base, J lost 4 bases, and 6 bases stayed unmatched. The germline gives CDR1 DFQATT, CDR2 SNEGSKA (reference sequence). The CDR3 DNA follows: TGCAGTGCTAGAGCGGGGACAGCCCCAGAGACCCAGTACTTC. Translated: CSARAGTAPETQYF.

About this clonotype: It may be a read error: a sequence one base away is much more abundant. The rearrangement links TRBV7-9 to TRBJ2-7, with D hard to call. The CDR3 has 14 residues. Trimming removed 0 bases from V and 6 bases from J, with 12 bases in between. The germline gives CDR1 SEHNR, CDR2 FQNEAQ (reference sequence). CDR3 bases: TGTGCCAGCAGCTTAGCGTCGGCAGTTTGCGAGCAGTACTTC. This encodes CASSLASAVCEQYF.

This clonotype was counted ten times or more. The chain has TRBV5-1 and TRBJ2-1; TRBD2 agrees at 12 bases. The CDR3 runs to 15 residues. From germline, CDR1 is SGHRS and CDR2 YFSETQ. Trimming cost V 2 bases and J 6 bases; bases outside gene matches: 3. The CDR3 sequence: CASSFPSGRGNEQFF. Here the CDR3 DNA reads TGCGCCAGCAGCTTCCCTAGCGGGAGGGGCAATGAGCAGTTCTTC. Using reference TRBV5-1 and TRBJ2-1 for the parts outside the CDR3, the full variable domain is KAGVTQTPRYLIKTRGQQVTLSCSPISGHRSVSWYQQTPGQGLQFLFEYFSETQRNKGNFPGRFSGRQFSNSRSEMNVSTLELGDSALYLCASSFPSGRGNEQFFGPGTRLTVL.

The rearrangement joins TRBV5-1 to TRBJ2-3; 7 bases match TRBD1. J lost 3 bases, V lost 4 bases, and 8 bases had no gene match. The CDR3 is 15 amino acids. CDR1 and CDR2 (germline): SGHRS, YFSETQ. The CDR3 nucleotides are TGCGCCAGCAGCGTTCGACAGGGTATAACAGATACGCAGTATTTT. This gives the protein CASSVRQGITDTQYF.

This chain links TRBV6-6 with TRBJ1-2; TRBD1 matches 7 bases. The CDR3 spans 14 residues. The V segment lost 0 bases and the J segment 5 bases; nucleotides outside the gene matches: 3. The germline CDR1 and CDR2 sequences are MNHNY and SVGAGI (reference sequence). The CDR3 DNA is TGTGCCAGCAGTTACTCGAACAGGGGATATGGCTACACCTTC. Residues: CASSYSNRGYGYTF.

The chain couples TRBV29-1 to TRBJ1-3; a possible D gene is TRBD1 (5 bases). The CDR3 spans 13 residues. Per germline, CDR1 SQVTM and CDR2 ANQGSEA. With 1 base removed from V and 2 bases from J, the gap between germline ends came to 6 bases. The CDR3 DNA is TGCAGCGTTGAAGGACAGACTGGAAACACCATATATTTT. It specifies CSVEGQTGNTIYF.

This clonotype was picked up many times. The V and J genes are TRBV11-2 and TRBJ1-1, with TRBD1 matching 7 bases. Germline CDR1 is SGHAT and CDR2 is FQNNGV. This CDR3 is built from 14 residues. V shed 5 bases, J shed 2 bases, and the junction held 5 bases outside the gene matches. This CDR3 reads CASSPDRVNTEAFF. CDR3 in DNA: TGTGCCAGCAGCCCTGACAGGGTTAACACTGAAGCTTTCTTT.

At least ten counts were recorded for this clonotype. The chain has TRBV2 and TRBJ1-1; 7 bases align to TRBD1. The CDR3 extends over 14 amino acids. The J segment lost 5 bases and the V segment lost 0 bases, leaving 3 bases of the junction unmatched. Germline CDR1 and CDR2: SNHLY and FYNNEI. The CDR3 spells CASSEATGRTEAFF. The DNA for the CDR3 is TGTGCCAGCAGTGAAGCGACAGGGCGGACTGAAGCTTTCTTT.

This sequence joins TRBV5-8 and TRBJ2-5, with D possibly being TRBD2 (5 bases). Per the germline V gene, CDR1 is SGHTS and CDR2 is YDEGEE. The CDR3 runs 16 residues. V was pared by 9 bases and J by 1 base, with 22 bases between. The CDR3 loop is CAIALSEAHIQETQYF. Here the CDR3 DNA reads TGTGCCATCGCCCTTTCGGAGGCCCATATCCAAGAGACCCAGTACTTC.

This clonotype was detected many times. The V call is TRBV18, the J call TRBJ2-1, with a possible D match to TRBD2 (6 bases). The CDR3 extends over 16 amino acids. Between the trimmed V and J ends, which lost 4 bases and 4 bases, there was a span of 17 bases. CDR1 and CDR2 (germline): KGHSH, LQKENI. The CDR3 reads CASSLVGTPLYNEQFF. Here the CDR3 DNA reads TGTGCCAGCTCACTAGTTGGGACTCCCCTATACAATGAGCAGTTCTTC.